One sample yielded the 8 T cell receptor beta chains listed below, sequenced in a study of T cell responses to AZD1222 COVID-19 vaccine. The protocol was immunoSEQ multiplex PCR, while the TCRdb copy is restricted to in-frame clones and leaves out a portion. This repertoire shows 140,000 to 150,000 clones, approximately 85% found once; its top ten account for under 7%. The sample in question was peripheral blood, obtained 28 days after the second dose of the MenACWY control vaccine. The source of these receptors is an adult who received the MenACWY meningococcal vaccine as a control.

The J gene is TRBJ1-2, the V gene TRBV10-1; D not certain. The CDR3 spans 10 residues. Trimming pared 6 bases from V and 5 bases from J, leaving 4 bases between. The germline V gene has CDR1 WNHNN and CDR2 SYGVQD (reference sequence). The CDR3, as DNA: TGCGCCAGCAGGAGTTATGGCTACACCTTC. It specifies CASRSYGYTF.

J is TRBJ1-3 and V is TRBV23-1, with D possibly TRBD1 on 5 matching bases. TRBV23-1 is noted as an ORF with a role that remains uncertain. The CDR3 has 18 amino acids. Trimming cost V 4 bases and J 1 base, with 20 bases left between them. The CDR3 nucleotides read TGCGCCAGCAGTCGTTGGGGACCGAACAAAATTTCTGGAAACACCATATATTTT. This codes for CASSRWGPNKISGNTIYF.

This chain joins TRBV2 and TRBJ1-1; 11 nucleotides agree with TRBD1. Trimming removed 6 bases from V and 4 bases from J; junction bases left unmatched: 7. Looked up from germline, CDR1 is SNHLY and CDR2 is FYNNEI. The CDR3 covers 15 residues. The CDR3 region has the DNA TGTGCCAGCAGACCTGGACAGGGGGCGACCACTGAAGCTTTCTTT. Its protein product is CASRPGQGATTEAFF.

As concerns this clone: In the same sample, other DNA sequences code for this CDR3. In DNA form, the CDR3 reads TGCGCCAGCAGCCCGAAACAGGGAAGTGAGCAGTTCTTC. Translating it yields CASSPKQGSEQFF. The rearrangement joins TRBV5-1 to TRBJ2-1, with D perhaps matching TRBD1 (6 bases). Trimming took 4 bases from V and 9 from J, leaving 14 bases between them. CDR3 length: 13 residues. Germline lookup yields CDR1 SGHRS and CDR2 YFSETQ.

The chain links TRBV2 to TRBJ1-2; D is uncertain. This CDR3 comprises 10 residues. CDR1 is SNHLY, CDR2 FYNNEI, per germline. The V and J ends lost 6 bases and 5 bases respectively, with 4 bases between them. The CDR3 loop reads CASRGYGYTF. Here the CDR3 DNA reads TGTGCCAGCAGGGGGTATGGCTACACCTTC.

This clone was seen once. This chain connects TRBV25-1 to TRBJ2-5; D call uncertain. The CDR3 length is 11 residues. Germline-derived CDR1 and CDR2 are MGHDK and SYGVNS. V was trimmed by 4 bases and J by 2 bases, leaving 2 bases between them. The CDR3 spells CASSVQETQYF. The CDR3, as DNA: TGTGCCAGCAGTGTGCAAGAGACCCAGTACTTC. Full variable domain (remainder filled in from reference TRBV25-1 and TRBJ2-5): EADIYQTPRYLVIGTGKKITLECSQTMGHDKMYWYQQDPGMELHLIHYSYGVNSTEKGDLSSESTVSRIRTEHFPLTLESARPSHTSQYLCASSVQETQYFGPGTRLLVL.

V gene TRBV5-1 combines with J gene TRBJ2-3, with a tentative D call TRBD2 (5 bases). This CDR3 has 17 amino acids. From germline, CDR1 is SGHRS and CDR2 YFSETQ. Trimming took 3 bases from V and 0 from J, leaving 17 bases between them. CDR3 in DNA: TGCGCCAGCAGCTCTGGGTATCGAGCGGCAAGCACAGATACGCAGTATTTT. It specifies CASSSGYRAASTDTQYF.

The rearrangement uses TRBV7-2 and TRBJ2-1; TRBD1 is a possible D gene (5 bases). V was cut by 5 bases and J by 12 bases, with 17 bases left in between. Germline-derived CDR1 and CDR2 are SGHTA and FQGNSA. The CDR3 loop spans 13 amino acids. For the CDR3, the DNA is TGTGCCAGCAGCGTAATTCAGGGATCGAGGCAGTTCTTC. Its protein product is CASSVIQGSRQFF.